Sequencing of this T cell receptor (beta chain) was carried out in a study of cytomegalovirus exposure and HLA in healthy donors. Germline V gene data show CDR1 as SGHDN and CDR2 as FVKESK. The CDR3 loop spans 13 amino acids. V lost 6 bases and J lost 2, with 10 bases in between. Findings and limits, study-wide: The authors listed 164 TCR beta chains as cytomegalovirus-associated. In vitro confirmation showed a few CMV-associated chains to be CMV antigen specific.

As concerns this clone: As yet, its antigen is unknown.

Produced via immunoSEQ multiplex PCR; TCRdb's table is partial and in-frame only. In the table there are 200,000 to 300,000 clones, roughly 84% of which are singletons. This receptor was taken from a man in his late teens or twenties in good health and CMV-seropositive. The chain is built from TRBV14 and TRBJ2-5; TRBD1 might be the D (5 bases). The source material was PBMCs. This chain's CDR3 is CASSRTQQETQYF. The CDR3, as DNA: TGTGCCAGCAGTCGGACACAACAAGAGACCCAGTACTTC.